The 28 T cell receptor beta chains below were found in one sample sequenced in a study of T cells in women clearing cervical HPV infection. Libraries were prepared by immunoSEQ multiplex PCR; TCRdb keeps only in-frame clonotypes and omits some of them. This specimen shows more than 25,000 clones; the ten leading clones hold about 7.8%. The sequencing input was blood buffy coat. The origin of the receptors is a woman aged 18-70 years with a cervical HPV16 infection that either progressed to CIN3+ or cleared (not recorded which).

Partial CDR3 DNA: TGTGCCAGCAACGGGGGGCAAAATGAG. The encoded protein is CASNGGQNE. The whole CDR3 is CASNGGQNEQFF. The chain carries TRBV7-9 and TRBJ2-1; the D gene is possibly TRBD2 (7 bases). The sequence runs out 3 residues before the end of the CDR3; the remainder is reconstructed from the germline J gene. In germline, CDR1 is SEHNR, CDR2 FQNEAQ (reference sequence). The CDR3 loop spans 12 amino acids. With 7 bases removed from V and 7 bases from J, the gap between germline ends came to 11 bases.

Concerning this clone: From the germline J gene comes the end of the CDR3, since the read stops 3 residues before it. The rearrangement joins TRBV19 to TRBJ2-7; 9 nucleotides match TRBD1. The ends lost 1 base at V and 2 bases at J; junction bases unmatched: 0. Germline CDR1 LNHDA, CDR2 SQIVND (reference sequence). The CDR3 is made up of 14 amino acids. The CDR3 loop is CASSIGTGAYEQYF. The DNA read from the CDR3 is TGTGCCAGTAGTATAGGGACAGGGGCCTACGAG.

Comments on this clone: The read gets to within 3 residues of the CDR3 end, and the germline J gene fills in the rest. The gene calls are TRBV6-1 and TRBJ2-1; D gene unclear. The germline V gene encodes CDR1 MNHNS and CDR2 SASEGT. The ends were cut back, 1 base at V and 7 bases at J, with 5 bases in the middle. This CDR3 is 12 amino acids long. Incomplete CDR3 DNA: TGTGCCAGCAGTGAAGTCCAGAATGAG. This encodes CASSEVQNE. The whole CDR3 protein is CASSEVQNEQFF.

Remarks on this clone: The read halts 3 residues ahead of the CDR3 end, with the missing end drawn from the germline J gene. V gene TRBV30 combines with J gene TRBJ1-2, with TRBD1 as a possible D gene (5 bases). Germline V lookup: CDR1 GTSNPN, CDR2 SVGIG (reference sequence). The CDR3 totals 13 residues. CDR3 loop: CAWSSQGVGEYTF. CDR3 DNA, as far as it was read: TGTGCCTGGAGTTCCCAGGGAGTTGGAGAG.

A word on this clone: Read sequence stops 3 residues before the CDR3 end, and the germline J gene provides the missing end. The genes are TRBV5-1 and TRBJ1-1, with TRBD1 identical over 9 bases. The length of the CDR3 is 16 residues. Germline values: CDR1 SGHRS, CDR2 YFSETQ. After removal of 0 bases from V and 2 bases from J, the junction contained 5 bases not matched to a gene. The CDR3 reads CASSLGGTGLNTEAFF. The CDR3 DNA, read in part, is TGCGCCAGCAGCTTGGGAGGGACAGGGCTAAACACTGAA.

On this clone itself: The observed sequence ends 3 residues before the CDR3 terminus, with the missing tail filled in from the germline J gene. The rearrangement joins TRBV7-3 to TRBJ2-1; TRBD2 agrees at 8 bases. Germline V CDR1 and CDR2: SGHTA, FQGTGA. This CDR3 is 16 amino acids long. With 4 bases clipped from V and 7 bases from J, the junction kept 12 bases outside the gene matches. CDR3 region: CASSYGPGTSWNEQFF. CDR3 DNA, as far as it was read: TGTGCCAGCAGCTACGGCCCGGGGACTAGTTGGAATGAG.

A word on this clone: The read ends 3 residues early relative to the CDR3; the germline J gene fills the gap. The rearrangement links TRBV29-1 to TRBJ2-7, with D tentatively TRBD2 (6 bases). V lost 4 bases and J 0 bases, leaving 10 bases between the germline ends. The CDR3 loop spans 13 amino acids. The V gene's germline CDR1 is SQVTM and CDR2 ANQGSEA. The CDR3 DNA, read in part, is TGCAGCGTTGGGTGGGACTCCTCCTACGAG. Its translation is CSVGWDSSYE. The CDR3 as a whole reads CSVGWDSSYEQYF.

About this clone: The CDR3 end is not reached by the read, which stops 3 residues before it; the germline J gene fills it in. This chain uses TRBV5-1 with TRBJ2-3; perhaps TRBD2 as D (7 bases). CDR1 is SGHRS and CDR2 is YFSETQ in the germline V gene. Trimming stripped 0 bases from V and 5 bases from J, with 13 bases between. The length of the CDR3 is 15 residues. The CDR3 DNA, read in part, is TGCGCCAGCAGCTTGGAGGGCGGGGGCATAGATACG. Translated: CASSLEGGGIDT. The entire CDR3 is CASSLEGGGIDTQYF.

Comments on this clone: The read terminates 3 residues before the CDR3 end, so the remaining end is supplied by the germline J gene. The chain uses TRBV5-1 and TRBJ2-7; D is undetermined. From germline, CDR1 is SGHRS and CDR2 YFSETQ. V was clipped by 0 bases and J by 3 bases, with 13 bases between them. The CDR3 consists of 15 residues. CDR3 protein: CASSLAGDAFYEQYF. Partial CDR3 DNA: TGCGCCAGCAGCTTGGCAGGAGACGCGTTCTACGAG.

Remarks on this clone: The read terminates 3 residues before the CDR3 end, so the remaining end is supplied by the germline J gene. The V call is TRBV4-2, the J call TRBJ2-7; no clear D. The germline V gene has CDR1 LGHNA and CDR2 YNFKEQ. V was shortened by 3 bases and J by 1 base, with 7 bases between the two germline ends. The CDR3 sequence is 13 residues long. Partial CDR3 DNA: TGTGCCAGCAGCCACAGGTTATCCTACGAG. Translation gives CASSHRLSYE. In full, the CDR3 is CASSHRLSYEQYF.

With regard to this clone: The read halts 3 residues ahead of the CDR3 end, with the missing end drawn from the germline J gene. The chain joins TRBV29-1 to TRBJ1-2; no clear D gene. The CDR3 consists of 13 residues. Germline lookup yields CDR1 SQVTM and CDR2 ANQGSEA. Incomplete CDR3 DNA: TGCAGCGTTCCAGCGGGAGGTACGGAGACC. Protein sequence: CSVPAGGTET. The entire CDR3 protein reads CSVPAGGTETYTF.

To note about this clone: Read data end 3 residues before the CDR3 end; the end is taken from the germline J gene. This rearrangement joins TRBV20-1 to TRBJ1-2; weak D call: TRBD1 (6 bases). The V gene's germline CDR1 is DFQATT and CDR2 SNEGSKA (reference sequence). V was pared by 6 bases and J by 6 bases, with 14 bases between. This CDR3 contains 12 residues. The part of the CDR3 DNA that was read is TGCAGTGCAACGGACAGATGGCATGGC. Its translation is CSATDRWHG. The entire CDR3 protein reads CSATDRWHGYTF.

Points on this clone: The missing CDR3 end, 3 residues past where the read stops, is filled in from the germline J gene. This chain connects TRBV20-1 to TRBJ2-7; the match to TRBD2 covers 9 bases. The CDR3 totals 17 residues. V lost 0 bases, J lost 0 bases, and 9 bases stayed unmatched. The germline V gene encodes CDR1 DFQATT and CDR2 SNEGSKA (reference sequence). The CDR3 DNA, read in part, is TGCAGTGCTAGAGATCCTAGCGGGACACGAAACTCCTACGAG. This translates into CSARDPSGTRNSYE. The entire CDR3 sequence reads CSARDPSGTRNSYEQYF.

Comment on this clone: Read sequence stops 3 residues before the CDR3 end, and the germline J gene provides the missing end. The V and J genes are TRBV7-9 and TRBJ1-2, with D hard to call. Trimming cost V 7 bases and J 5 bases, with 11 bases left between them. This CDR3 is built from 12 residues. CDR1 SEHNR and CDR2 FQNEAQ come from the germline V gene (reference sequence). The sequenced part of the CDR3 DNA is TGTGCCAGCACCTCCCTGCGATATGGC. It translates to CASTSLRYG. The whole CDR3 region reads CASTSLRYGYTF.

The covered CDR3 bases are TGTGCCAGCAGCTTGGGTAGTACTAGCGCAGTCTACGAG. Translation gives CASSLGSTSAVYE. The complete CDR3 protein is CASSLGSTSAVYEQYF. This chain links TRBV5-4 with TRBJ2-7, with 7 bases aligning to TRBD2. The read terminates 3 residues ahead of where the CDR3 ends, so the germline J gene completes it. Germline V gene lookup returns CDR1 SGHNT and CDR2 YYREEE (reference sequence). There are 16 residues in the CDR3. The J segment lost 3 bases and the V segment lost 0 bases, leaving 9 bases of the junction unmatched.

With regard to this clone: The CDR3 end lies 3 residues beyond the end of the read and is filled in from the germline J gene. The chain carries TRBV13 and TRBJ2-1, with a tentative D call TRBD2 (5 bases). CDR3 size: 14 residues. Germline loops: CDR1 PRHDT, CDR2 FYEKMQ (reference sequence). V was clipped by 3 bases and J by 2 bases, with 8 bases between them. The part of the CDR3 DNA that was read is TGTGCCAGCAGCTTGAGGGTCGCCTACAATGAG. This encodes CASSLRVAYNE. In full, the CDR3 reads CASSLRVAYNEQFF.

Note on this clone: The read ends 3 residues shy of where the CDR3 ends; the end is completed using the germline J gene. This chain links TRBV2 with TRBJ2-6; D is undetermined. The CDR3 loop spans 13 amino acids. Germline V gene sequence: CDR1 SNHLY, CDR2 FYNNEI. Trimming left V 7 bases short and J 2 bases short, with 6 bases between. CDR3 region: CASTPAGANVLTF. CDR3 bases read: TGTGCCAGCACGCCGGCTGGGGCCAACGTC. The full variable domain, with the rest looked up from reference TRBV2 and TRBJ2-6, is EPEVTQTPSHQVTQMGQEVILRCVPISNHLYFYWYRQILGQKVEFLVSFYNNEISEKSEIFDDQFSVERPDGSNFTLKIRSTKLEDSAMYFCASTPAGANVLTFGAGSRLTVL.

Remarks on this clone: The missing CDR3 end, 3 residues past where the read stops, is filled in from the germline J gene. This chain joins TRBV11-2 and TRBJ2-4, with D possibly matching TRBD1 (6 bases). This CDR3 is built from 14 residues. V lost 3 bases, J lost 2 bases, and 8 bases lay in between. From germline, CDR1 is SGHAT and CDR2 FQNNGV. CDR3 protein: CASSFQGTKNIQYF. The covered CDR3 bases are TGTGCCAGCAGCTTCCAGGGGACCAAAAACATT. Full variable domain (remainder filled in from reference TRBV11-2 and TRBJ2-4): EAGVAQSPRYKIIEKRQSVAFWCNPISGHATLYWYQQILGQGPKLLIQFQNNGVVDDSQLPKDRFSAERLKGVDSTLKIQPAKLEDSAVYLCASSFQGTKNIQYFGAGTRLSVL.

Note on this clone: An end of the junction does not agree with germline; a read error may underlie this. The read falls 3 residues short of the CDR3 end, and the missing part is taken from the germline J gene. This chain joins TRBV4-1 and TRBJ2-5; D call uncertain. The CDR3 sequence is 16 residues long. The germline V gene has CDR1 MGHRA and CDR2 YSYEKL. The CDR3 DNA, read in part, is TGCGCCAGCAGCCAAGAGACTTTCGGGTACCAAGGGACC. As protein: CASSQETFGYQGT. The whole CDR3 protein is CASSQETFGYQGTQYF.

Remarks on this clone: Read sequence stops 3 residues before the CDR3 end, and the germline J gene provides the missing end. The chain has TRBV5-1 and TRBJ1-1, with 7 bases fitting TRBD1. The V gene's germline CDR1 is SGHRS and CDR2 YFSETQ. This CDR3 is 14 amino acids long. V gave up 0 bases and J gave up 5 bases; unmatched junction bases: 4. CDR3: CASSLGGQETEAFF. CDR3 DNA (partial): TGCGCCAGCAGCTTGGGCGGACAGGAAACTGAA.

About this clone itself: Read data end 3 residues before the CDR3 end; the end is taken from the germline J gene. The V call is TRBV19, the J call TRBJ2-6, with D maybe TRBD2 (6 bases). Germline V CDR1 and CDR2: LNHDA, SQIVND (reference sequence). V lost 5 bases and J 1 base, leaving 9 bases between the germline ends. The length of the CDR3 is 15 residues. The CDR3 DNA, read in part, is TGTGCCAGTAGTGTGGGGGGTTCTGGGGCCAACGTC. Residues: CASSVGGSGANV. The whole CDR3 reads CASSVGGSGANVLTF.

In regard to this clone: With the read ending 3 residues before the CDR3 end, the germline J gene is used to fill in that end. The rearrangement links TRBV27 to TRBJ2-1, with D perhaps TRBD2 (5 bases). V gave up 2 bases and J gave up 4 bases, with 15 bases separating them. This CDR3 has 16 amino acids. Germline CDR1 and CDR2: MNHEY and SMNVEV (reference sequence). CDR3 bases read: TGTGCCAGCAGTTTAATGGCCAGCGGAAATTACAATGAG. Translated, it gives CASSLMASGNYNE. The whole CDR3 reads CASSLMASGNYNEQFF.

About this clone: The sequenced fragment ends 3 residues before the CDR3 boundary, so the rest is inferred from the germline J gene. The chain links TRBV11-2 to TRBJ2-5; 9 bases match TRBD2. Trimming removed 3 bases from V and 5 bases from J; junction bases left unmatched: 7. There are 15 residues in the CDR3. Germline loops: CDR1 SGHAT, CDR2 FQNNGV. This chain's CDR3 is CASSFSGRPEETQYF. The CDR3 DNA, read in part, is TGTGCCAGCAGCTTTAGCGGGAGACCCGAGGAGACC.

Remarks on this clone: Sequencing ends 3 residues short of the CDR3 end; the germline J gene provides the rest. The chain is built from TRBV30 and TRBJ2-5; D gene uncertain. Germline loops: CDR1 GTSNPN, CDR2 SVGIG (reference sequence). This CDR3 is built from 10 residues. This chain's CDR3 is CAWSVTTQYF. The part of the CDR3 DNA that was read is TGTGCCTGGAGTGTAACTACC.

In regard to this clone: The read falls 3 residues short of the CDR3 end, and the missing part is taken from the germline J gene. V and J are TRBV2 and TRBJ2-2, with D uncertain. The CDR3 runs 15 residues. Per the germline V gene, CDR1 is SNHLY and CDR2 is FYNNEI. Incomplete CDR3 DNA: TGTGCCAGCAGATTGCGACGGCTAACTAATGAAAAG. It translates to CASRLRRLTNEK. The CDR3, in full, reads CASRLRRLTNEKLFF.

In the case of this clone: The observed sequence ends 3 residues before the CDR3 terminus, with the missing tail filled in from the germline J gene. The chain recombines TRBV6-1 with TRBJ1-4; possibly TRBD1 for D (5 bases). Germline assignment: CDR1 MNHNS and CDR2 SASEGT. The CDR3 runs 16 residues. V lost 3 bases to trimming and J lost 3 bases, with 14 bases between them. CDR3 DNA, as far as it was read: TGTGCCAGCAGTGAGAGCCGGCAGGGCTCTAATGAAAAA. This encodes CASSESRQGSNEK. The whole CDR3 protein is CASSESRQGSNEKLFF.

With regard to this clone: Read data end 3 residues before the CDR3 end; the end is taken from the germline J gene. The chain employs TRBV12-3 or TRBV12-4 and TRBJ2-1, with 9 bases matching TRBD1. V lost 5 bases, J lost 6 bases, and 5 bases stayed unmatched. This CDR3 contains 14 residues. CDR3: CASSPRQGGNEQFF. The DNA read from the CDR3 is TGTGCCAGCAGTCCAAGACAGGGGGGCAATGAG.

With regard to this clone: The read ends 3 residues shy of where the CDR3 ends; the end is completed using the germline J gene. V is TRBV5-1 and J is TRBJ1-6; possible D gene TRBD1, 5 bases. Trimming left V 0 bases short and J 7 bases short, with 11 bases between. Germline lookup yields CDR1 SGHRS and CDR2 YFSETQ. The CDR3 length is 15 residues. The CDR3 bases that were read are TGCGCCAGCAGCTTGGAGGTGGGGCGAAATTCACCC. Its translation: CASSLEVGRNSP. The entire CDR3 protein is CASSLEVGRNSPLHF.